This is a list of T cell receptor beta chains from one sample in a study of T cells in Graves' hyperthyroidism and ophthalmopathy. In TCRdb, the multiplex PCR reads were re-called with MiXCR into one record per CDR3 protein. The data contain approximately 510,000 distinct CDR3 sequences, more than 20% of them singletons. Sequencing was done on a sample of blood. The receptors stem from a man between 18 and 35 years old with Graves' hyperthyroidism. CDR3s include the opening cysteine and the closing phenylalanine or tryptophan. The D gene is left open where the match is weak. Size tells how often a clone was seen (once, few, many) or the class of an expanded clone, and some rows leave it out.

V	size	J	D	CDR3	DNA
TRBV14	many	TRBJ1-1	TRBD1	CASSHRQGYMNTEAFF	TGTGCCAGCAGCCACCGACAGGGTTACATGAACACTGAAGCTTTCTTT
TRBV2	many	TRBJ2-7	TRBD1	CASRWDRGDYEQYF	TGTGCCAGCCGGTGGGACAGGGGGGATTACGAGCAGTACTTC
TRBV6-1	.	TRBJ1-2	.	CASSEEYQPNYGYTF	TGTGCCAGCAGTGAAGAGTATCAGCCTAACTATGGCTACACCTTC
TRBV28	many	TRBJ2-7	TRBD1	CASKFDGTGYKQYF	TGTGCCAGCAAATTCGACGGGACAGGGTATAAGCAGTACTTC
TRBV5-5	many	TRBJ1-1	.	CASSLWTDTEAFF	TGTGCCAGCAGCTTGTGGACGGACACTGAAGCTTTCTTT
TRBV6-1	many	TRBJ2-7	.	CASSRTVLWEQYF	TGTGCCAGCAGTAGGACGGTCTTGTGGGAGCAGTACTTC
TRBV20-1	many	TRBJ2-7	.	CSASGRDEQYF	TGCAGTGCTAGTGGGCGGGACGAGCAGTACTTC
TRBV20-1	many	TRBJ2-7	.	CSARDWTPSSYEQYF	TGCAGTGCTAGAGATTGGACACCGAGCTCCTACGAGCAGTACTTC
TRBV28	many	TRBJ2-7	.	CATLLPDKTYEQYF	TGTGCCACCCTCTTACCGGACAAAACCTACGAGCAGTACTTC
TRBV12-3/TRBV12-4	many	TRBJ1-1	TRBD1	CASSLGQVDTEAFF	TGTGCCAGCAGTCTGGGACAGGTCGACACTGAAGCTTTCTTT